This is a list of T cell receptor beta chains from one sample in a study of cytotoxic CD8 clonotypes in ibrutinib-treated CLL. TCRdb's table, derived via immunoSEQ multiplex PCR, lists solely in-frame clones and lacks some. Of some 150,000 clones listed, about 80% are singletons. The sequencing here drew on PBMCs, taken after 12 months of ibrutinib treatment. These receptors all come from a human donor with chronic lymphocytic leukemia. CDR3s include the opening cysteine and the closing phenylalanine or tryptophan. D genes are given only for firm matches. A clone size is listed for some rows: how often the clone was seen (once, few, many), or a class if it is expanded.

J gene: TRBJ2-7; clone size: -; D gene: -; V gene: TRBV5-4; CDR3 protein: CASSFAGSSYEQYF; CDR3 DNA: TGTGCCAGCAGCTTCGCCGGGAGCTCCTACGAGCAGTACTTC
J gene: TRBJ2-2; clone size: few; D gene: -; V gene: TRBV11-2; CDR3 protein: CASSLPPAGELFF; CDR3 DNA: TGTGCCAGCAGCTTACCGCCGGCCGGGGAGCTGTTTTTT
J gene: TRBJ1-5; clone size: -; D gene: TRBD1; V gene: TRBV18; CDR3 protein: CASSPGTGGQPQHF; CDR3 DNA: TGTGCCAGCTCACCCGGGACAGGGGGTCAGCCCCAGCATTTT
J gene: TRBJ1-2; clone size: -; D gene: TRBD1; V gene: TRBV7-9; CDR3 protein: CASSPGTGRGGYTF; CDR3 DNA: TGTGCCAGCAGCCCCGGGACAGGGAGGGGTGGCTACACCTTC
J gene: TRBJ2-1; clone size: -; D gene: TRBD2; V gene: TRBV9; CDR3 protein: CASSVEEREYRNEQFF; CDR3 DNA: TGTGCCAGCAGCGTAGAAGAGCGGGAGTATCGCAATGAGCAGTTCTTC
J gene: TRBJ2-3; clone size: -; D gene: -; V gene: TRBV10-3; CDR3 protein: CAISELGATDTQYF; CDR3 DNA: TGTGCCATCAGTGAGTTGGGGGCGACAGATACGCAGTATTTT
J gene: TRBJ1-5; clone size: -; D gene: TRBD1; V gene: TRBV18; CDR3 protein: CASSPMGQGDQPQHF; CDR3 DNA: TGTGCCAGCTCACCGATGGGACAGGGGGATCAGCCCCAGCATTTT
J gene: TRBJ2-7; clone size: -; D gene: TRBD2; V gene: TRBV27; CDR3 protein: CASKVLAGSPEQYF; CDR3 DNA: TGTGCCAGCAAGGTGCTAGCGGGAAGTCCCGAGCAGTACTTC
J gene: TRBJ1-1; clone size: -; D gene: TRBD1; V gene: TRBV5-6; CDR3 protein: CASLRDSQEAFF; CDR3 DNA: TGTGCCAGCTTACGGGACAGCCAAGAAGCTTTCTTT
J gene: TRBJ2-1; clone size: few; D gene: TRBD1; V gene: TRBV18; CDR3 protein: CASSSQWGTVTARSYNEQFF; CDR3 DNA: TGTGCCAGCTCCAGCCAGTGGGGGACAGTAACCGCGCGGTCCTACAATGAGCAGTTCTTC
J gene: TRBJ2-1; clone size: few; D gene: -; V gene: TRBV11-2; CDR3 protein: CASSLPIGADNEQFF; CDR3 DNA: TGTGCCAGCAGCTTACCTATCGGGGCGGACAATGAGCAGTTCTTC
J gene: TRBJ1-2; clone size: -; D gene: -; V gene: TRBV4-1; CDR3 protein: CASSQVGLGCTF; CDR3 DNA: TGCGCCAGCAGCCAAGTTGGGCTGGGATGCACCTTC
J gene: TRBJ1-2; clone size: -; D gene: TRBD1; V gene: TRBV7-6; CDR3 protein: CASSEPGQLYGYTF; CDR3 DNA: TGTGCCAGCAGCGAACCGGGACAGCTCTATGGCTACACCTTC
J gene: TRBJ2-2; clone size: -; D gene: -; V gene: TRBV19; CDR3 protein: CASSIALNTGELFF; CDR3 DNA: TGTGCCAGTAGTATTGCACTGAACACCGGGGAGCTGTTTTTT
J gene: TRBJ2-7; clone size: -; D gene: -; V gene: TRBV6-5; CDR3 protein: CASSYSGGNMAYEQYF; CDR3 DNA: TGTGCCAGCAGTTACTCGGGCGGGAATATGGCCTACGAGCAGTACTTC
J gene: TRBJ1-2; clone size: -; D gene: -; V gene: TRBV10-2; CDR3 protein: CASSDDPTERHYGYTF; CDR3 DNA: TGCGCCAGCAGTGACGACCCTACAGAGAGACACTATGGCTACACCTTC
J gene: TRBJ2-7; clone size: few; D gene: -; V gene: TRBV7-9; CDR3 protein: CASSIQAYEQYF; CDR3 DNA: TGTGCCAGCAGCATACAGGCCTACGAGCAGTACTTC
J gene: TRBJ2-5; clone size: -; D gene: -; V gene: TRBV7-2; CDR3 protein: CASSKDRAQETQYF; CDR3 DNA: TGTGCCAGCAGCAAAGACAGAGCACAAGAGACCCAGTACTTC
J gene: TRBJ2-1; clone size: -; D gene: -; V gene: TRBV30; CDR3 protein: CAWSVLWGPGGEQFF; CDR3 DNA: TGTGCCTGGAGTGTTCTGTGGGGACCCGGCGGTGAGCAGTTCTTC
J gene: TRBJ1-1; clone size: -; D gene: -; V gene: TRBV7-8; CDR3 protein: CASSPRVSWAGVTEAFF; CDR3 DNA: TGTGCCAGCAGCCCCCGAGTGTCGTGGGCGGGCGTCACTGAAGCTTTCTTT
J gene: TRBJ2-7; clone size: -; D gene: TRBD1; V gene: TRBV7-3; CDR3 protein: CASSLKGAQGYEQYF; CDR3 DNA: TGTGCCAGCAGCTTAAAGGGGGCCCAGGGTTACGAGCAGTACTTC
J gene: TRBJ2-7; clone size: -; D gene: -; V gene: TRBV6-5; CDR3 protein: CASSPRGGPYEQYF; CDR3 DNA: TGTGCCAGCAGCCCTAGGGGGGGCCCCTACGAGCAGTACTTC